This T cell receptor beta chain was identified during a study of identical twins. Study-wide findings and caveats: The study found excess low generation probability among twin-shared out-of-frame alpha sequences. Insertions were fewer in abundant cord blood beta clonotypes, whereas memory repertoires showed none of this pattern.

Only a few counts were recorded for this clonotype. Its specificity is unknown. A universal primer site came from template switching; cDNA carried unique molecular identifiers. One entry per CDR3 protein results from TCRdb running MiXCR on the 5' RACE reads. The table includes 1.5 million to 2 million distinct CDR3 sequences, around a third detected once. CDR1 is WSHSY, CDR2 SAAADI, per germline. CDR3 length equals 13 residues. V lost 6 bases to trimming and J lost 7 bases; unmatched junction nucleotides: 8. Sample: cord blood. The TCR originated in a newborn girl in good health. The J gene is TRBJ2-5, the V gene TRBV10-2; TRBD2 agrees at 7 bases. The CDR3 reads CASRGGRMGTQYF. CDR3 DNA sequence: TGCGCCAGCAGGGGGGGGAGGATGGGGACCCAGTACTTC.